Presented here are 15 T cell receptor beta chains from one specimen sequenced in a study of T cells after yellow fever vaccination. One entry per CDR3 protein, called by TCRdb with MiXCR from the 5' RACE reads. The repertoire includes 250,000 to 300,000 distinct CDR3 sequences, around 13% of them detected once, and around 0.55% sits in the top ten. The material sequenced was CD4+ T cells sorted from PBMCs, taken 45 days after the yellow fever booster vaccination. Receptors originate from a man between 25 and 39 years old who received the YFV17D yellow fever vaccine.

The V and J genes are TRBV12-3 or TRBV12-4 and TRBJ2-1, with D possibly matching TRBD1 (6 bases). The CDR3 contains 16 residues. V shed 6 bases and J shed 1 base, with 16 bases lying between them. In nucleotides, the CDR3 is TGTGCCAGCAGACCCTACAGGGCCCGGTCCTACAATGAGCAGTTCTTC. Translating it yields CASRPYRARSYNEQFF.

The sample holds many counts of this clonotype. The CDR3: CASAGGLAGETQYF. CDR3 nucleotides: TGTGCCAGCGCTGGGGGGCTAGCGGGTGAGACCCAGTACTTC. The chain joins TRBV9 to TRBJ2-5, with TRBD2 matching 8 bases. Germline CDR1 SGDLS, CDR2 YYNGEE. J gave up 5 bases and V 7 bases, and 10 bases lay outside the gene matches. This CDR3 is 14 amino acids long.

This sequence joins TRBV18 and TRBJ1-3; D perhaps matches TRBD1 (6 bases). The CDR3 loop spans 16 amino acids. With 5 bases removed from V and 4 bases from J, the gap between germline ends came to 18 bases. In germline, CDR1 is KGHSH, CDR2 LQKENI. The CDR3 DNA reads TGTGCCAGCTCAATTCGCCAGACAGGAGGCGGAAACACCATATATTTT. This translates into CASSIRQTGGGNTIYF.

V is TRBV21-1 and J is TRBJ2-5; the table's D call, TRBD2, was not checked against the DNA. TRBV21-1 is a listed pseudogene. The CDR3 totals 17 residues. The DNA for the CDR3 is TGTGCCAGCAGCCCTCCCCCCGAGTTCACAGGCGGGGAGACCCAGTACTTC. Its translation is CASSPPPEFTGGETQYF.

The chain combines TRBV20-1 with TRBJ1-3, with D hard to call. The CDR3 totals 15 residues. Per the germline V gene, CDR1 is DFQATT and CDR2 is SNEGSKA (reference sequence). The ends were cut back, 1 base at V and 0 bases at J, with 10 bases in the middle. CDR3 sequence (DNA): TGCAGTGCTAGAGGCCTTAGGAGCTCTGGAAACACCATATATTTT. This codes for CSARGLRSSGNTIYF.

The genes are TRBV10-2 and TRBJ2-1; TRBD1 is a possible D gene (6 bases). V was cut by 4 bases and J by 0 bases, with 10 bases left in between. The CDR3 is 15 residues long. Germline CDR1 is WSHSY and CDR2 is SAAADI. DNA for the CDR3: TGCGCCAGCAGTGTGGGGGCGCCCTCCTACAATGAGCAGTTCTTC. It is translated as CASSVGAPSYNEQFF.

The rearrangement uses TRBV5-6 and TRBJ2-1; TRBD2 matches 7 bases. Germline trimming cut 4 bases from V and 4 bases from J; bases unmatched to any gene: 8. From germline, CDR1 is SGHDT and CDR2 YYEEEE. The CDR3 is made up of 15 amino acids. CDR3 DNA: TGTGCCAGCAGCCTCACTAGCGCTCATTACAATGAGCAGTTCTTC. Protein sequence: CASSLTSAHYNEQFF.

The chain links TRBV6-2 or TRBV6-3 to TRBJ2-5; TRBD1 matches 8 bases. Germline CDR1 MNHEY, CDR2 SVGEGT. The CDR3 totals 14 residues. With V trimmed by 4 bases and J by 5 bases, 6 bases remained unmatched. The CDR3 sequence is CASSSGQAGETQYF. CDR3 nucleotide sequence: TGTGCCAGCAGTTCGGGACAGGCGGGGGAGACCCAGTACTTC.

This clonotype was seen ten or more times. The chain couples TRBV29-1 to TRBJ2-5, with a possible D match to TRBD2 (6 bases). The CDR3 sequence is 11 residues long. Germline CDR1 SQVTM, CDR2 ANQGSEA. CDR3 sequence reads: CTTRREETQYF. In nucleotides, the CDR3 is TGCACCACACGGAGGGAAGAGACCCAGTACTTC. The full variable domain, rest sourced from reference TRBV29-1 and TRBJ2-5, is SAVISQKPSRDICQRGTSLTIQCQVDSQVTMMFWYRQQPGQSLTLIATANQGSEATYESGFVIDKFPISRPNLTFSTLTVSNMSPEDSSIYLCTTRREETQYFGPGTRLLVL.

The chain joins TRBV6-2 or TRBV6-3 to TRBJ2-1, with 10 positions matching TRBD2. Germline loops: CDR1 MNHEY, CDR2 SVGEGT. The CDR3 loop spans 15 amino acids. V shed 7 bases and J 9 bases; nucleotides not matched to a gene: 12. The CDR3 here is CASTPSGRAAVEQFF. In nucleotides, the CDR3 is TGTGCCAGCACCCCAAGCGGGAGGGCCGCGGTTGAGCAGTTCTTC.

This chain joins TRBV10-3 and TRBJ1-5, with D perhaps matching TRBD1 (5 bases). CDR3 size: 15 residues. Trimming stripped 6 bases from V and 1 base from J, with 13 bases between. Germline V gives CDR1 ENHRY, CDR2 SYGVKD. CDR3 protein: CAISPGTTSNQPQHF. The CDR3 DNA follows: TGTGCCATCAGCCCCGGGACGACGAGCAATCAGCCCCAGCATTTT.

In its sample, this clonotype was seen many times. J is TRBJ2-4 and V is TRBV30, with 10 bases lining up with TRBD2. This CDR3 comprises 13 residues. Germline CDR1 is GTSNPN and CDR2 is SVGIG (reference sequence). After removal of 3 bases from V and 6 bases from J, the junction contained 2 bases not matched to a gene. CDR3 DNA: TGTGCCTGGAGCGGACTAGCGGTAAACATTCAGTACTTC. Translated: CAWSGLAVNIQYF.

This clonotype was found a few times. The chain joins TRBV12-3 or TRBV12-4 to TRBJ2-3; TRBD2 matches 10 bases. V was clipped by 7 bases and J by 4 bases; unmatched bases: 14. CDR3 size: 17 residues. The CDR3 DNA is TGTGCCAGCACAAAGGGGGTCAGCGGGAGGGGCGCAGATACGCAGTATTTT. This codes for CASTKGVSGRGADTQYF.

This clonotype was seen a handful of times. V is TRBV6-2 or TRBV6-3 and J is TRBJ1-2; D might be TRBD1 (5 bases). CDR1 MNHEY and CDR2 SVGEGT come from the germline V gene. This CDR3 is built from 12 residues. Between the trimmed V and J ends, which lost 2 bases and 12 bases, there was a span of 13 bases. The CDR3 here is CASSYGTGWNTF. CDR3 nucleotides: TGTGCCAGCAGTTACGGAACAGGCTGGAACACCTTC.

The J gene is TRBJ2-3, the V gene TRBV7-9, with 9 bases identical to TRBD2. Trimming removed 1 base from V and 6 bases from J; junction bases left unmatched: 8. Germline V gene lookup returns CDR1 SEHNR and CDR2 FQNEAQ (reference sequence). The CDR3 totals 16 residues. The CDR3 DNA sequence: TGTGCCAGCAGCTTAGGCTGGCGGGAGGGCCCTGATACGCAGTATTTT. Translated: CASSLGWREGPDTQYF. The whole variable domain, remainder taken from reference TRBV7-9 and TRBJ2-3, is DTGVSQNPRHKITKRGQNVTFRCDPISEHNRLYWYRQTLGQGPEFLTYFQNEAQLEKSRLLSDRFSAERPKGSFSTLEIQRTEQGDSAMYLCASSLGWREGPDTQYFGPGTRLTVL.